The clone carrying this T cell receptor (beta chain) has just a few counts. The antigen is unknown. The TCR library protocol was used to attach unique molecular identifiers. These identifiers were attached to individual cDNA molecules. TCRdb passed the 5' RACE reads through MiXCR, listing each CDR3 protein once. The table has 57,000 or so distinct CDR3 sequences, 12% seen once. This record belongs to a study of early T cells in non-severe SARS-CoV-2 infection. Study-wide background: The sequenced material was bulk RNA from unsorted whole blood, and its chains were unpaired. Study-wide findings and caveats: Anti-spike CD8 responses were favored in VDJdb matching, and private and CD4 specificities were missed.

Trimming shortened V by 2 bases and J by 0 bases, and 17 bases separated the two germline ends. This CDR3 contains 18 residues. Germline V gene data show CDR1 as WNHNN and CDR2 as SYGVQD (reference sequence). Here the sequenced sample was whole blood, taken at baseline. The rearrangement links TRBV10-1 to TRBJ1-3; D possibly corresponds to TRBD1 (5 bases). This clonotype was sampled from an adult who was a healthcare worker with PCR-confirmed SARS-CoV-2 infection or an uninfected control (not recorded which). The donor label of this sample is uncertain. The CDR3 bases are TGCGCCAGCAGTGAGGCCCGTGGGACTACTATCTCTGGAAACACCATATATTTT. Protein sequence: CASSEARGTTISGNTIYF.